These T cell receptor beta chains were read from a single sample in a study of cytomegalovirus exposure and HLA in healthy donors. This table comes from immunoSEQ multiplex PCR, and its TCRdb copy is limited to in-frame clones, with some not included. The table has 85,000 to 100,000 clones, more than 75% seen once. The material sequenced was PBMCs. The receptors derive from a woman aged 40 to 50 in good health and CMV-seronegative. CDR3s include the opening cysteine and the closing phenylalanine or tryptophan. The order of the fields is D gene, V gene, clone size, J gene, CDR3 protein, CDR3 DNA. A D gene is named only where the DNA matches it firmly. Expanded clones are given a class, and other clones once, few, many or no size at all.

NA,TRBV7-2,NA,TRBJ1-1,CASSRTSRNTEAFF,TGTGCCAGCAGTCGGACATCTAGGAACACTGAAGCTTTCTTT
NA,TRBV5-1,NA,TRBJ2-4,CASSFRGAKNIQYF,TGCGCCAGCAGCTTCAGGGGTGCCAAAAACATTCAGTACTTC
NA,TRBV6-1,NA,TRBJ1-1,CASSDRTAKNTEAFF,TGTGCCAGCAGTGACCGGACAGCGAAGAACACTGAAGCTTTCTTT
NA,TRBV7-8,NA,TRBJ2-1,CASSLVGGVNEQFF,TGTGCCAGCAGCTTAGTGGGTGGAGTGAATGAGCAGTTCTTC
NA,TRBV29-1,NA,TRBJ2-7,CSVQTDTYEQYF,TGCAGCGTCCAGACAGATACCTACGAGCAGTACTTC
TRBD2,TRBV5-1,once,TRBJ2-5,CASSLGLAAYQETQYF,TGCGCCAGCAGCTTGGGACTAGCGGCGTACCAAGAGACCCAGTACTTC
TRBD2,TRBV5-1,NA,TRBJ2-1,CASSPAGGPGGEQFF,TGCGCCAGCAGTCCCGCGGGGGGGCCGGGGGGTGAGCAGTTCTTC
TRBD1,TRBV5-1,NA,TRBJ1-2,CASSNRDRPYGYTF,TGCGCCAGCAGCAACCGGGACAGGCCCTATGGCTACACCTTC
NA,TRBV9,NA,TRBJ2-3,CASRRGSDSDTQYF,TGTGCCAGCAGAAGGGGGTCCGACTCAGATACGCAGTATTTT
NA,TRBV7-2,NA,TRBJ1-1,CASSLAGGHNTEAFF,TGTGCCAGCAGCTTAGCGGGTGGGCACAACACTGAAGCTTTCTTT
NA,TRBV15,NA,TRBJ1-2,CATSRGGVAGGYTF,TGTGCCACCAGCAGAGGTGGGGTGGCGGGTGGCTACACCTTC
TRBD1,TRBV5-4,NA,TRBJ1-2,CASSLAGQGSYGYTF,TGTGCCAGCAGCTTGGCGGGACAGGGTAGCTATGGCTACACCTTC
NA,TRBV9,NA,TRBJ2-7,CASSQHVGPYEQYF,TGTGCCAGCAGCCAACACGTGGGGCCCTACGAGCAGTACTTC
NA,TRBV18,NA,TRBJ1-5,CASSPSGDGYQPQHF,TGTGCCAGCTCACCATCAGGGGACGGGTATCAGCCCCAGCATTTT
NA,TRBV30,NA,TRBJ1-5,CAWSRQGMQPQNF,TGTGCCTGGAGTCGCCAGGGGATGCAGCCCCAGAATTTT
NA,TRBV29-1,NA,TRBJ1-1,CSATGSTEAFF,TGCAGCGCCACAGGGAGCACTGAAGCTTTCTTT
TRBD1,TRBV13,NA,TRBJ1-4,CASSLNRGHEKLFF,TGTGCCAGCAGCTTAAACAGGGGGCACGAAAAACTGTTTTTT
TRBD2,TRBV9,NA,TRBJ2-4,CASSVDVAGARGNIQYF,TGTGCCAGCAGCGTAGATGTAGCGGGGGCCCGGGGGAACATTCAGTACTTC
TRBD1,TRBV19,NA,TRBJ2-2,CASSRGQGAIGELFF,TGTGCCAGTAGTAGGGGACAGGGGGCGATCGGGGAGCTGTTTTTT
NA,TRBV9,NA,TRBJ1-3,CASSAGTSSSGNTIYF,TGTGCCAGCAGCGCCGGGACATCAAGCTCTGGAAACACCATATATTTT
NA,TRBV6-5,NA,TRBJ2-3,CASSYSRQGTDTQYF,TGTGCCAGCAGTTACTCGAGACAGGGCACAGATACGCAGTATTTT
NA,TRBV5-1,NA,TRBJ2-2,CASSSDTAGPGELFF,TGCGCCAGCAGCTCGGACACCGCTGGACCCGGGGAGCTGTTTTTT
TRBD2,TRBV5-1,once,TRBJ2-1,CASSLGGGPYNEQFF,TGCGCCAGCAGCTTGGGCGGGGGGCCTTACAATGAGCAGTTCTTC
NA,TRBV6-1,NA,TRBJ1-2,CASSEVKGSGANYGYTF,TGTGCCAGCAGTGAAGTGAAGGGGTCGGGGGCTAACTATGGCTACACCTTC
NA,TRBV28,NA,TRBJ1-5,CASSPRRGGRPQHF,TGTGCCAGCAGTCCCCGGAGGGGAGGGCGGCCCCAGCATTTT
TRBD2,TRBV4-2,NA,TRBJ2-2,CASSQRAGVNTGELFF,TGTGCCAGCAGCCAGCGAGCGGGGGTGAACACCGGGGAGCTGTTTTTT
TRBD1,TRBV7-8,NA,TRBJ1-1,CASSLRTTGWTEAFF,TGTGCCAGCAGCTTACGCACGACAGGGTGGACTGAAGCTTTCTTT
TRBD1,TRBV6-1,NA,TRBJ2-7,CASSPGQGLIEQYF,TGTGCCAGCAGTCCGGGACAGGGTTTGATCGAGCAGTACTTC
TRBD1,TRBV2,NA,TRBJ1-1,CASTPSGTANTEAFF,TGTGCCAGCACCCCTAGCGGGACAGCGAACACTGAAGCTTTCTTT
NA,TRBV9,NA,TRBJ1-2,CASSASGAQGNYGYTF,TGTGCCAGCAGCGCGAGTGGGGCTCAGGGCAACTATGGCTACACCTTC
NA,TRBV30,NA,TRBJ1-4,CAWKSAGTATNEKLFF,TGTGCCTGGAAGTCGGCAGGAACCGCAACTAATGAAAAACTGTTTTTT
NA,TRBV7-2,NA,TRBJ1-1,CASSLGRERNTEAFF,TGTGCCAGCAGCTTAGGAAGGGAGCGAAACACTGAAGCTTTCTTT
TRBD2,TRBV7-9,NA,TRBJ2-5,CASSWTSGYQETQYF,TGTGCCAGCAGCTGGACTAGCGGGTATCAAGAGACCCAGTACTTC